This note documents a single T cell receptor (beta chain) sequence. The antigen is unknown. The data belong to a study of T cells after yellow fever vaccination. The overall study: Fractions low in cell number were prepared with SMART-Seq v4 Ultra Low Input. Findings of the study overall: Weaker, the secondary response peaked sooner, at day 5 versus 15. Among primary-vaccination clones, most reappeared after the booster, at 95% to 96% for CD4 and around 91% for CD8.

There are 12 residues in the CDR3. In germline, CDR1 is GTSNPN, CDR2 SVGIG (reference sequence). V lost 2 bases and J 4 bases, leaving 8 bases between the germline ends. Conversion of TCR transcripts into cDNA relied on 5'RACE template switching, which added a universal primer site and UMIs. TCRdb fed the 5' RACE reads into MiXCR, producing one record per CDR3 protein. Of about 580,000 distinct CDR3 sequences in the sample, less than 20% were seen once. The V call is TRBV30, the J call TRBJ1-2; D ambiguous. The sequence came from a man between 18 and 35 years old who received the YFV17D yellow fever vaccine. This material consisted of PBMCs, taken more than 4 days after the first yellow fever vaccination. CDR3 in DNA: TGTGCCTGGAGTCCCAGAATCTATGGCTACACCTTC. It translates to CAWSPRIYGYTF.